The rows below give T cell receptor beta chains drawn from one sample of a study of identical twins. TCRdb independently ran MiXCR on the 5' RACE reads; one entry per CDR3 protein. This sample carries under 900,000 distinct CDR3 sequences, over 15% of them seen once, and the ten largest clones take roughly 14%. These same records also appear under a second study, on T cells expressing NK-cell markers.

The sample taken for sequencing was PBMCs. These receptor sequences come from a woman under 30 in good health. CDR3s include the opening cysteine and the closing phenylalanine or tryptophan. Rows may omit the clone size; those that give it use once, few, many or a size class.

size: .; V: TRBV12-3/TRBV12-4; CDR3: CASSSDSSYGYTF
size: .; V: TRBV10-3; CDR3: CAISGAFYEQYF
size: .; V: TRBV15; CDR3: CATSRGRMTGELFF
size: many; V: TRBV12-3/TRBV12-4; CDR3: CASSPTGDNQPQHF
size: .; V: TRBV12-3/TRBV12-4; CDR3: CASSRGVGEYGYTF
size: .; V: TRBV12-3/TRBV12-4; CDR3: CASSFLGRSLNEQFF
size: .; V: TRBV27; CDR3: CASSIPSGRGPANEQFF
size: .; V: TRBV20-1; CDR3: CSARKVNSFNTIYF
size: .; V: TRBV4-3; CDR3: CASSQDWEGEGSNEQFF
size: .; V: TRBV5-1; CDR3: CASSPGTAGRRHGYTF
size: few; V: TRBV12-5; CDR3: CASGLVPDSGANVLTF
size: few; V: TRBV5-6; CDR3: CASSLNRLGSNQPQHF
size: few; V: TRBV11-2; CDR3: CASRRRKETTYNEQFF
size: many; V: TRBV5-6; CDR3: CASSLGYSYEQYF
size: .; V: TRBV18; CDR3: CASSPETIASEQYF
size: .; V: TRBV7-9; CDR3: CASSISYNEQFF
size: .; V: TRBV15; CDR3: CATSRDRASTDTQYF
size: .; V: TRBV25-1; CDR3: CASSDRNRGAGANVLTF